This T cell receptor (beta chain) was retrieved from a study of blood T cell repertoires in COVID-19. As for the study in general: The study drew acute and convalescent COVID-19 samples from the United States, Italy and Spain.

There are 14 residues in the CDR3. V was cut by 1 base and J by 2 bases, with 9 bases left in between. Germline lookup yields CDR1 LGHDT and CDR2 YNNKEL (reference sequence). In the original processing: Amplification from reference gene primers served as the basis for estimated nucleated cell counts. The table came from immunoSEQ multiplex PCR; TCRdb's copy has only in-frame clones and leaves some out. V, J and clone size are taken as reported in that table, and D and trimming were inferred from the DNA itself. The sample lists approximately 450,000 clones; roughly 89% were seen once. The J gene is TRBJ2-7, the V gene TRBV3-1 (or the pseudogene TRBV3-2); D perhaps matches TRBD2 (6 bases). The receptor was isolated from a woman aged 30 to 39 with acute or convalescent COVID-19. The material sequenced was peripheral blood. Written as DNA, the CDR3 is TGTGCCAGCAGCCAAGCCGGAGGGACCTACGAGCAGTACTTC. Translating gives CASSQAGGTYEQYF.